The 10 T cell receptor beta chains below were found in one sample sequenced in a study of blood T cell repertoires in COVID-19. The assay was immunoSEQ multiplex PCR, and TCRdb's table has in-frame clones only and misses some. The table includes 75,000 to 95,000 clones, about nine tenths detected once. Specimen: peripheral blood. The receptors shown here come from a human donor in a cohort sampled during active COVID-19.

CDR3 DNA sequence: TGTGCCAGCAGCAAATGTGTAAGCGGGAGGGATTTGAGAGAGACCCAGTACTTC. This codes for CASSKCVSGRDLRETQYF. This chain joins TRBV21-1 and TRBJ2-5; TRBD2, as called in the table, went unchecked against the DNA. TRBV21-1 is noted as a pseudogene. This CDR3 region has 18 residues.

The chain employs TRBV21-1 and TRBJ2-7; the table calls TRBD2, which could not be checked here. TRBV21-1 is tagged as a pseudogene. The CDR3 contains 15 residues. CDR3 loop: CASSPRGLAGVEQYF. The CDR3 nucleotides are TGTGCCAGCAGCCCCCGGGGACTAGCGGGAGTCGAGCAGTACTTC.

The V gene is TRBV27, the J gene TRBJ2-5, with 7 bases that match TRBD1. The CDR3 is made up of 14 amino acids. V shed 6 bases, J shed 1 base, and the junction held 5 bases outside the gene matches. Germline CDR1 is MNHEY and CDR2 is SMNVEV (reference sequence). The CDR3: CASRTQGSQETQYF. The CDR3 nucleotides are TGTGCCAGCAGAACACAGGGGAGCCAAGAGACCCAGTACTTC.

The rearrangement joins TRBV6-2 or TRBV6-3 to TRBJ1-5, with D possibly matching TRBD1 (6 bases). Germline V gives CDR1 MNHEY, CDR2 SVGEGT. The CDR3 runs to 14 residues. V lost 5 bases and J lost 4, with 12 bases in between. The CDR3 region has the DNA TGTGCCAGCAGTGGAACCGACAGGAATCAGCCCCAGCATTTT. Translating gives CASSGTDRNQPQHF.

This chain connects TRBV24-1 to TRBJ2-3, with 11 bases matching TRBD2. V lost 3 bases and J lost 2; bases outside the gene matches: 3. The CDR3 covers 16 residues. Per germline, CDR1 KGHDR and CDR2 SFDVKD. CDR3 region: CATSDVLAGATDTQYF. The CDR3 DNA is TGTGCCACCAGTGATGTACTAGCGGGAGCCACAGATACGCAGTATTTT.

The chain uses TRBV18 and TRBJ2-7; the D gene is possibly TRBD1 (6 bases). Germline loops: CDR1 KGHSH, CDR2 LQKENI. There are 13 residues in the CDR3. V was trimmed by 3 bases and J by 3 bases, leaving 9 bases between them. The CDR3 DNA is TGTGCCAGCTCACCTGGACAGAGCTACGAGCAGTACTTC. This gives the protein CASSPGQSYEQYF. The full variable domain, with the rest looked up from reference TRBV18 and TRBJ2-7, is NAGVMQNPRHLVRRRGQEARLRCSPMKGHSHVYWYRQLPEEGLKFMVYLQKENIIDESGMPKERFSAEFPKEGPSILRIQQVVRGDSAAYFCASSPGQSYEQYFGPGTRLTVT.

The rearrangement links TRBV5-8 to TRBJ2-5; 7 bases are a match to TRBD2. This CDR3 region has 15 residues. V was pared by 4 bases and J by 5 bases, with 11 bases of the junction left unmatched. Looked up from germline, CDR1 is SGHTS and CDR2 is YDEGEE. CDR3 bases: TGTGCCAGCAGCCAACTTGTGGGAGGGGAGGAGACCCAGTACTTC. Translated: CASSQLVGGEETQYF.

This clone was seen just once. V gene TRBV28 combines with J gene TRBJ1-1; D ambiguous. V was pared by 3 bases and J by 7 bases, with 6 bases between. Germline values: CDR1 MDHEN, CDR2 SYDVKM. The length of the CDR3 is 11 residues. The CDR3 DNA reads TGTGCCAGCAGTTTGGGCAGTGAAGCTTTCTTT. As protein: CASSLGSEAFF.

This chain joins TRBV3-1 (or the pseudogene TRBV3-2) and TRBJ1-5; maybe TRBD1 (5 bases). Per the germline V gene, CDR1 is LGHDT and CDR2 is YNNKEL (reference sequence). The CDR3 has 17 amino acids. Deletions cut 0 bases from V and 0 bases from J, with 12 bases between. The CDR3 loop is CASSQDGGGYSNQPQHF. CDR3 in DNA: TGTGCCAGCAGCCAAGATGGGGGGGGTTATAGCAATCAGCCCCAGCATTTT.

The chain links TRBV2 to TRBJ2-5; 7 positions agree with TRBD1. CDR1 and CDR2 from the germline V gene are SNHLY and FYNNEI. V lost 6 bases to trimming and J lost 5 bases; unmatched junction nucleotides: 6. The CDR3 runs to 13 residues. In nucleotides, the CDR3 is TGTGCCAGCAGGGGGGACAGTGGGGAGACCCAGTACTTC. Protein product: CASRGDSGETQYF.